The 25 T cell receptor beta chains below were found in one sample sequenced in a study of T-cell reconstitution after alpha-beta-depleted transplantation in children. The TCRbeta library was prepared with unique molecular identifiers. Using its own MiXCR run on the PCR reads, TCRdb lists one record per CDR3 protein. In the table there are under 300,000 distinct CDR3 sequences, 9.7% of which are singletons. Sequences were derived from PBMCs from the stem cell graft donor, sampled from the stem cell graft. The receptors come from a human donor who donated a stem cell graft to a child with SCID.

The rearrangement links TRBV20-1 to TRBJ2-5; D perhaps matches TRBD1 (5 bases). Germline V lookup: CDR1 DFQATT, CDR2 SNEGSKA (reference sequence). The CDR3 loop spans 15 amino acids. The CDR3 nucleotides are TGCAGCGCTGGCCGTTACATAACAGGTCGAGACACCCAGTACTTC. Translation: CSAGRYITGRDTQYF.

This clonotype was seen at least ten times. This chain connects TRBV6-2 or TRBV6-3 to TRBJ2-7, with a possible D match to TRBD2 (6 bases). Germline V gene data show CDR1 as MNHEY and CDR2 as SVGEGT. This CDR3 region has 12 residues. V lost 6 bases and J 5 bases, leaving 11 bases between the germline ends. The CDR3 coding sequence is TGTGCCAGCAGGACCCGGGAGCACGAGCAGTACTTC. Protein: CASRTREHEQYF.

This clonotype turned up a few times. V and J are TRBV10-2 and TRBJ2-5; a weak D match, TRBD1 (6 bases). In germline, CDR1 is WSHSY, CDR2 SAAADI. Trimming removed 1 base at V and 1 base at J, with 16 bases between. The CDR3 covers 17 residues. In DNA, the CDR3 is TGCGCCAGCAGTGAGTGGGGGAACAGGGAACCCCAAGAGACCCAGTACTTC. Translated, it gives CASSEWGNREPQETQYF.

This clonotype was recorded many times. V usage is TRBV3-1 and J usage is TRBJ2-5; no firm D call. CDR1 is LGHDT and CDR2 is YNNKEL in the germline V gene (reference sequence). The CDR3 covers 12 residues. V was clipped by 6 bases and J by 0 bases, with 5 bases between them. The CDR3, as DNA: TGTGCCAGCAGTTTGTACCAAGAGACCCAGTACTTC. Translating gives CASSLYQETQYF.

The table lists this clonotype with many counts. The CDR3 here is CSDRDRVNGYTF. The CDR3, as DNA: TGCAGCGATAGGGACAGGGTCAATGGCTACACCTTC. V and J are TRBV29-1 and TRBJ1-2, with 9 bases matching TRBD1. J gave up 6 bases and V 7 bases, and 6 bases lay outside the gene matches. The CDR3 is 12 amino acids. Germline V gives CDR1 SQVTM, CDR2 ANQGSEA.

This clonotype appeared many times. This chain connects TRBV9 to TRBJ2-3; maybe TRBD2 (7 bases). CDR3 length: 19 amino acids. V lost 7 bases and J 0 bases, leaving 27 bases between the germline ends. Germline V lookup: CDR1 SGDLS, CDR2 YYNGEE. CDR3 DNA: TGTGCCAGCGGACAACCTGAGGGGGGGCCTTTTTATAGCACAGATACGCAGTATTTT. Translation: CASGQPEGGPFYSTDTQYF.

This clonotype was picked up many times. The chain combines TRBV5-1 with TRBJ2-7, with D tentatively TRBD1 or TRBD2 (6 bases each). The CDR3 has 16 amino acids. Trimming left V 7 bases short and J 2 bases short, with 22 bases between. CDR1 and CDR2 (germline): SGHRS, YFSETQ. The CDR3 nucleotides are TGCGCCAGCGCGAGGGACTGGGGCAGGGGACCCTACGAGCAGTACTTC. It yields the protein CASARDWGRGPYEQYF.

This clonotype was counted at least ten times. The chain carries TRBV12-3 or TRBV12-4 and TRBJ2-2, with 9 bases matching TRBD2. J gave up 2 bases and V 5 bases, and 9 bases lay outside the gene matches. The CDR3 length is 17 residues. The CDR3, as DNA: TGTGCCAGCAGTCTTGGCGGAGCGGGGGGAAACACCGGGGAGCTGTTTTTT. Translated: CASSLGGAGGNTGELFF.

The chain carries TRBV7-8 and TRBJ2-1, with 7 positions matching TRBD1. V trimming: 10 bases; J trimming: 11 bases; junction bases outside the gene matches: 14. Looked up from germline, CDR1 is SGHVS and CDR2 is FQNEAQ. This CDR3 has 13 amino acids. The CDR3 DNA follows: TGTGCCATCGGCCCCAGGGACAGCCGAAAGCAGTTCTTC. Translation gives CAIGPRDSRKQFF.

Many counts were recorded for this clonotype. The chain has TRBV7-9 and TRBJ1-2, with D unresolved. With 5 bases removed from V and 4 bases from J, the gap between germline ends came to 17 bases. The CDR3 runs to 15 residues. In germline, CDR1 is SEHNR, CDR2 FQNEAQ (reference sequence). CDR3 loop: CASSLTGAGTYGYTF. As DNA, the CDR3 is TGTGCCAGCAGCCTCACGGGAGCCGGAACCTATGGCTACACCTTC.

This clonotype was counted many times. The rearrangement links TRBV27 to TRBJ2-7, with TRBD1 matching 7 bases. The CDR3 is 16 residues long. Germline trimming cut 8 bases from V and 0 bases from J; bases unmatched to any gene: 13. Germline V CDR1 and CDR2: MNHEY, SMNVEV (reference sequence). CDR3 coding DNA: TGTGCCAGCTCCGCCGCGAAGGGACAGTCCTCCTACGAGCAGTACTTC. As protein: CASSAAKGQSSYEQYF.

This clonotype was seen ten or more times. The chain links TRBV5-1 to TRBJ2-5, with 10 bases matching TRBD1. The germline V gene has CDR1 SGHRS and CDR2 YFSETQ. V lost 4 bases to trimming and J lost 5 bases; unmatched junction nucleotides: 8. The CDR3 is made up of 15 amino acids. The CDR3 DNA follows: TGCGCCAGCAGCCCGACAGGGGGCCAGGGGGAGACCCAGTACTTC. Protein sequence: CASSPTGGQGETQYF. Combining the CDR3 with reference TRBV5-1 and TRBJ2-5 gives the whole variable domain KAGVTQTPRYLIKTRGQQVTLSCSPISGHRSVSWYQQTPGQGLQFLFEYFSETQRNKGNFPGRFSGRQFSNSRSEMNVSTLELGDSALYLCASSPTGGQGETQYFGPGTRLLVL.

This clonotype was detected ten times or more. The chain couples TRBV12-3 or TRBV12-4 to TRBJ2-5; D call uncertain. V was trimmed by 5 bases and J by 2 bases, leaving 12 bases between them. The CDR3 length is 14 residues. The CDR3 sequence is CASSLETVQETQYF. CDR3 nucleotide sequence: TGTGCCAGCAGTCTCGAAACAGTACAAGAGACCCAGTACTTC.

In its sample, this clonotype was seen many times. The V gene is TRBV7-9, the J gene TRBJ1-1, with D possibly being TRBD1 (5 bases). The CDR3 covers 15 residues. Trimming removed 5 bases at V and 5 bases at J, with 18 bases between. The germline CDR1 and CDR2 sequences are SEHNR and FQNEAQ (reference sequence). Written as DNA, the CDR3 is TGTGCCAGCAGCCCTTCCGCGGGGCAGTGGACTGAAGCTTTCTTT. Protein product: CASSPSAGQWTEAFF.

This clonotype has only a few counts. V and J are TRBV12-3 or TRBV12-4 and TRBJ2-7; no definite D call. V was shortened by 6 bases and J by 0 bases, with 15 bases between the two germline ends. The CDR3 runs to 15 residues. The CDR3 sequence is CASSEHTASSYEQYF. CDR3 nucleotides: TGTGCCAGCAGCGAGCATACCGCAAGCTCCTACGAGCAGTACTTC.

The V call is TRBV28, the J call TRBJ2-3; a possible D gene is TRBD2 (6 bases). The CDR3 length is 18 residues. Trimming removed 5 bases at V and 6 bases at J, with 27 bases between. Germline assignment: CDR1 MDHEN and CDR2 SYDVKM. The CDR3 DNA reads TGTGCCAGCAGTCTAATTGCGGCGCGGGGCCGCCGCGGGGATACGCAGTATTTT. Encoded protein: CASSLIAARGRRGDTQYF.

This clonotype was seen ten or more times. The chain recombines TRBV7-8 with TRBJ2-1; D unresolved. V was trimmed by 7 bases and J by 3 bases, leaving 10 bases between them. Germline-derived CDR1 and CDR2 are SGHVS and FQNEAQ. This CDR3 spans 13 amino acids. Here the CDR3 DNA reads TGTGCCAGCACTAATTTTGGCTACAATGAGCAGTTCTTC. It encodes CASTNFGYNEQFF.

Only a few counts were recorded for this clonotype. The chain joins TRBV18 to TRBJ1-1; weak D call: TRBD1 (5 bases). The germline V and J ends were trimmed by 5 bases and 1 base, with 14 bases remaining between them. The germline V gene encodes CDR1 KGHSH and CDR2 LQKENI. This CDR3 is built from 15 residues. The CDR3 DNA is TGTGCCAGCTCAACAGGAATAGGGACGAACACTGAAGCTTTCTTT. Translated, it gives CASSTGIGTNTEAFF.

This clonotype was found many times. The rearrangement links TRBV6-1 to TRBJ1-3; 8 bases are a match to TRBD1. V trimming: 2 bases; J trimming: 4 bases; junction bases outside the gene matches: 1. Germline-derived CDR1 and CDR2 are MNHNS and SASEGT. The CDR3 has 14 amino acids. The CDR3 reads CASSERDRGNTIYF. The CDR3 nucleotides are TGTGCCAGCAGTGAAAGGGACAGGGGAAACACCATATATTTT.

Ten or more counts support this clonotype. The chain joins TRBV4-1 to TRBJ1-6; D is perhaps TRBD1 (5 bases). The length of the CDR3 is 19 residues. Deletions cut 2 bases from V and 0 bases from J, with 17 bases between. Per the germline V gene, CDR1 is MGHRA and CDR2 is YSYEKL. As DNA, the CDR3 is TGCGCCAGCAGCCAAAGTCCCCCGGGACGGAGCTCCTATAATTCACCCCTCCACTTT. It encodes CASSQSPPGRSSYNSPLHF.

This clonotype was observed many times. The chain combines TRBV7-9 with TRBJ2-3; TRBD1 might be the D (5 bases). V gave up 0 bases and J gave up 4 bases, with 11 bases separating them. Germline CDR1 reads SEHNR; CDR2 reads FQNEAQ (reference sequence). CDR3 length equals 15 residues. The CDR3 sequence: CASSLASTVADTQYF. The CDR3 region has the DNA TGTGCCAGCAGCTTAGCCTCGACAGTCGCAGATACGCAGTATTTT.

Many counts were recorded for this clonotype. This sequence joins TRBV20-1 and TRBJ2-7; 9 bases map to TRBD1. The CDR3 sequence is 13 residues long. Germline values: CDR1 DFQATT, CDR2 SNEGSKA (reference sequence). V lost 8 bases, J lost 5 bases, and 10 bases stayed unmatched. CDR3 DNA: TGCAGTTGCACCGGGACAGGGCTCCACGAGCAGTACTTC. It is translated as CSCTGTGLHEQYF.

This clonotype was observed at least ten times. The chain combines TRBV6-5 with TRBJ1-5, with a weak D call TRBD1 (5 bases). Germline-derived CDR1 and CDR2 are MNHEY and SVGAGI. This CDR3 spans 17 amino acids. V dropped 5 bases and J dropped 3 bases, with 20 bases sitting between them. In nucleotides, the CDR3 is TGTGCCAGCAGTCCCCGGATTAGACAGCCTTTCAATCAGCCCCAGCATTTT. This sequence encodes CASSPRIRQPFNQPQHF.

CDR3 DNA sequence: TGCGCCAGCAGCTCGGGAGAGTACACTGAAGCTTTCTTT. This gives the protein CASSSGEYTEAFF. The rearrangement joins TRBV5-1 to TRBJ1-1; D ambiguous. Trimming stripped 3 bases from V and 3 bases from J, with 9 bases between. CDR1 SGHRS and CDR2 YFSETQ come from the germline V gene. The CDR3 covers 13 residues.

A note on this clonotype: Being one base from a much bigger clone, this may be a read error. The CDR3 region is CASSLQPSGYGDTF. DNA of the CDR3: TGCGCCAGCAGCTTGCAGCCCAGCGGGTATGGCGACACCTTC. The chain has TRBV5-1 and TRBJ1-2; no firm D call. The germline V gene encodes CDR1 SGHRS and CDR2 YFSETQ. The CDR3 runs to 14 residues.